This TCR beta chain comes out of a study of response to subunit inactivated influenza vaccine. TCRdb itself ran the RT-PCR reads through MiXCR, one entry per CDR3 protein. Seen here are 500,000 to 550,000 distinct CDR3 sequences, roughly 25% observed once, and the top ten hold 2.5% to 3%. The data were also submitted as part of a second study, on T cells expressing NK-cell markers. That study reports: Libraries used 5'RACE template switching adding universal primer site and UMIs. Seven of the eight sequenced donors were classified as HCMV-seropositive, and one was classified as seronegative. Alpha-beta TCR T cells were the sole sorting target in several experiments, owing to an anti-gamma-delta TCR antibody. Dominant NKG2C+ clonotypes were found to form roughly 1.0-7.0% of CD8+ T cells in five to seven donors. Among four donors, these clonotypes also ranked first in the CD3+CD56-NKG2C+ fraction.

This receptor was taken from a man aged 45 to 65 who received an inactivated influenza vaccine. This sample comprised CD4+ T cells sorted from PBMCs, obtained roughly 12 days after vaccination.

Written as DNA, the CDR3 is TGTGCCAGCAGGGTAACAGGGCTTAGCACTGAAGCTTTCTTT. Amino acids: CASRVTGLSTEAFF. This chain uses TRBV27 with TRBJ1-1; weak D call: TRBD1 (6 bases). V lost 6 bases and J lost 4, with 15 bases in between. Per germline, CDR1 MNHEY and CDR2 SMNVEV (reference sequence). CDR3 length equals 14 residues.